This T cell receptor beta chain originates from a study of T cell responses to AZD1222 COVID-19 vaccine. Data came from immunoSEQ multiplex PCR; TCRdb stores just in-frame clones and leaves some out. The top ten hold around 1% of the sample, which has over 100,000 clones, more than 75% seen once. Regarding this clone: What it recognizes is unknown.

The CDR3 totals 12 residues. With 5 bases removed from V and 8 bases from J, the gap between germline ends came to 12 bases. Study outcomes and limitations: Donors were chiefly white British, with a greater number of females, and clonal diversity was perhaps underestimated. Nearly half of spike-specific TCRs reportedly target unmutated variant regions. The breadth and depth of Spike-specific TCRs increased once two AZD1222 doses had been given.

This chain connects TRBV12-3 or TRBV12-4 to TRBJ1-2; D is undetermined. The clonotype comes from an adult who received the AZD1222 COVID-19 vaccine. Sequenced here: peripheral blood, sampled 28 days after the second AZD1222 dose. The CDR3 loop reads CASSPRRQGYTF. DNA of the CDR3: TGTGCCAGCAGTCCGCGACGGCAGGGCTACACCTTC.